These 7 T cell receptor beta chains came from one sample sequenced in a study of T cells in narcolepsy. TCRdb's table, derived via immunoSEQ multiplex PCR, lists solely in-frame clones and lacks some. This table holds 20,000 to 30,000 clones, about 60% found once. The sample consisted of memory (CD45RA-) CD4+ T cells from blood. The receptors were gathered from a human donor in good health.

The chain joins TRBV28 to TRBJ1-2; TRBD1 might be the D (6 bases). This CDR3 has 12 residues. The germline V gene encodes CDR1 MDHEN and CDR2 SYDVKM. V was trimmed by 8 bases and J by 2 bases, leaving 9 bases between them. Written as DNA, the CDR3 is TGTGCCAGCCTTGGACAGAACTATGGCTACACCTTC. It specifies CASLGQNYGYTF.

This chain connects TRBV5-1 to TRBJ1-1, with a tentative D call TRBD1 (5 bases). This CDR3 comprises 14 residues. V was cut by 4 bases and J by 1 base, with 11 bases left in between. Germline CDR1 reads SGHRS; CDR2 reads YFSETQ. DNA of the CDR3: TGCGCCAGCAGCGTTCGGGGGGAGAACACTGAAGCTTTCTTT. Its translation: CASSVRGENTEAFF.

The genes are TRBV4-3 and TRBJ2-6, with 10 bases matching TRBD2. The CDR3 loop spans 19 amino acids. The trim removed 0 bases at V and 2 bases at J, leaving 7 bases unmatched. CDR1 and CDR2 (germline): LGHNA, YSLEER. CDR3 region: CASSQDMASGGPGANVLTF. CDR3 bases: TGCGCCAGCAGCCAAGATATGGCTAGCGGGGGCCCTGGGGCCAACGTCCTGACTTTC.

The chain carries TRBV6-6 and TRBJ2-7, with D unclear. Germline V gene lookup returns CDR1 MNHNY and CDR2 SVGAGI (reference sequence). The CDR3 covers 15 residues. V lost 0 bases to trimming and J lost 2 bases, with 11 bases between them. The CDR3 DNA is TGTGCCAGCAGTTACTCGGCCCTCCGGGCCTACGAGCAGTACTTC. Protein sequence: CASSYSALRAYEQYF.

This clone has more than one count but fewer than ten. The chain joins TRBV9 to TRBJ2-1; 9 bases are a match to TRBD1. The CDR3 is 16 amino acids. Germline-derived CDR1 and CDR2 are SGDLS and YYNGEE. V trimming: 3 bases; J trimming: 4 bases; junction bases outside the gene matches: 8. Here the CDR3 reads CASSAAGTGHYNEQFF. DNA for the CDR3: TGTGCCAGCAGCGCGGCCGGGACAGGGCATTACAATGAGCAGTTCTTC.

The CDR3 nucleotides read TGTGCCAGCAGCTTCACAGGGGTGGGAAACATTCAGTACTTC. Its translation is CASSFTGVGNIQYF. V and J are TRBV5-4 and TRBJ2-4; TRBD1 agrees at 7 bases. Looked up from germline, CDR1 is SGHNT and CDR2 is YYREEE (reference sequence). The V and J ends lost 2 bases and 6 bases, in that order; junction bases with no gene match: 5. The CDR3 spans 14 residues.

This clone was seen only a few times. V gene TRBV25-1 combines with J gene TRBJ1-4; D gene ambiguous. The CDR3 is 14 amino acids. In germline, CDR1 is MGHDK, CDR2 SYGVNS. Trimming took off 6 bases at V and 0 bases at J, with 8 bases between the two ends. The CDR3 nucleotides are TGTGCCAGCAGAGACACCGCAACTAATGAAAAACTGTTTTTT. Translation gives CASRDTATNEKLFF.